One sample yielded the 25 T cell receptor beta chains listed below, sequenced in a study of identical twins. TCRdb used MiXCR to reprocess the 5' RACE reads, holding one entry per CDR3 protein. This sample yields nearly 650,000 distinct CDR3 sequences, of which roughly 7.1% are seen a single time; 1.6% belongs to the top ten. These same records also appear under a second study, on yellow fever vaccine responses in identical twins.

Sequencing used PBMCs. All receptors derive from a woman aged 18-35 years in good health.

At least ten counts were recorded for this clonotype. V usage is TRBV10-3 and J usage is TRBJ2-1; tentatively, D is TRBD1 (6 bases). The V end lost 5 bases, the J end lost 7 bases, and 9 bases lay between the germline ends. This CDR3 has 12 residues. From germline, CDR1 is ENHRY and CDR2 SYGVKD. For the CDR3, the DNA is TGTGCCATCAGTTTTGACAGGAATGAGCAGTTCTTC. Encoded protein: CAISFDRNEQFF.

This clonotype was observed many times. This chain uses TRBV27 with TRBJ2-6; D may be TRBD1 (6 bases). Trimming pared 3 bases from V and 4 bases from J, leaving 25 bases between. Germline values: CDR1 MNHEY, CDR2 SMNVEV (reference sequence). The CDR3 spans 20 residues. The CDR3 reads CASSFFLGGPDSPGANVLTF. As DNA, the CDR3 is TGTGCCAGCAGTTTCTTTCTCGGAGGTCCGGACAGCCCCGGGGCCAACGTCCTGACTTTC.

J is TRBJ2-3 and V is TRBV20-1, with D uncertain. The CDR3 is made up of 13 amino acids. Germline V gene sequence: CDR1 DFQATT, CDR2 SNEGSKA (reference sequence). V lost 0 bases, J lost 2 bases, and 6 bases lay in between. The CDR3 DNA follows: TGCAGTGCTAGAGATGTCGCCACAGATACGCAGTATTTT. Translation: CSARDVATDTQYF.

This clonotype showed up many times. The chain has TRBV25-1 and TRBJ1-5; unclear D gene. This CDR3 spans 13 amino acids. Looked up from germline, CDR1 is MGHDK and CDR2 is SYGVNS. V lost 4 bases and J 5 bases, leaving 9 bases between the germline ends. CDR3 loop: CASSGHKDQPQHF. The CDR3 region has the DNA TGTGCCAGCAGTGGACACAAAGATCAGCCCCAGCATTTT.

This clonotype was detected only a few times. The chain joins TRBV13 to TRBJ1-3; D ambiguous. This CDR3 contains 13 residues. Trimming took 11 bases from V and 0 from J, leaving 11 bases between them. CDR1 is PRHDT and CDR2 is FYEKMQ in the germline V gene (reference sequence). The CDR3 DNA is TGTGCCGCGGCCATCATCTCTGGAAACACCATATATTTT. Encoded protein: CAAAIISGNTIYF.

Ten or more counts support this clonotype. The chain links TRBV12-3 or TRBV12-4 to TRBJ2-5, with D possibly being TRBD2 (5 bases). This CDR3 is built from 13 residues. V was cut by 3 bases and J by 5 bases, with 10 bases left in between. The CDR3 reads CASSFWERETQYF. CDR3 in DNA: TGTGCCAGCAGTTTTTGGGAGCGTGAGACCCAGTACTTC.

This clonotype has more than one count but fewer than ten. The V call is TRBV14, the J call TRBJ2-5; perhaps TRBD1 as D (5 bases). Looked up from germline, CDR1 is SGHDN and CDR2 is FVKESK. This CDR3 contains 15 residues. Trimming cost V 0 bases and J 3 bases, with 11 bases left between them. The CDR3 DNA reads as TGTGCCAGCAGCCAAGAGCAGGGTGGGAAAGAGACCCAGTACTTC. Protein sequence: CASSQEQGGKETQYF. Looking up the rest from reference TRBV14 and TRBJ2-5 gives the full variable domain: EAGVTQFPSHSVIEKGQTVTLRCDPISGHDNLYWYRRVMGKEIKFLLHFVKESKQDESGMPNNRFLAERTGGTYSTLKVQPAELEDSGVYFCASSQEQGGKETQYFGPGTRLLVL.

This clonotype has ten or more counts. The V and J genes are TRBV12-3 or TRBV12-4 and TRBJ1-2, with unresolved D. Deletions cut 6 bases from V and 4 bases from J, with 21 bases between. The CDR3 contains 16 residues. Written as DNA, the CDR3 is TGTGCCAGCAGCCCCCCGGACCGCAGATGGGGCTATGGCTACACCTTC. It yields the protein CASSPPDRRWGYGYTF.

This clonotype occurred a few times. The rearrangement uses TRBV12-3 or TRBV12-4 and TRBJ2-7, with unresolved D. V gave up 6 bases and J gave up 3 bases, with 18 bases separating them. CDR3 size: 15 residues. The CDR3 loop reads CASSLSEGPYYEQYF. DNA for the CDR3: TGTGCCAGCAGCCTATCCGAAGGCCCCTACTACGAGCAGTACTTC.

This clonotype was observed a few times. This sequence joins TRBV7-9 and TRBJ2-7; D possibly corresponds to TRBD1 (6 bases). Germline-derived CDR1 and CDR2 are SEHNR and FQNEAQ (reference sequence). The CDR3 length is 13 residues. V lost 5 bases and J 3 bases, leaving 11 bases between the germline ends. The CDR3 is CASSQGTFYEQYV. CDR3 DNA: TGTGCCAGCAGCCAGGGGACCTTCTACGAGCAGTACGTC.

This clonotype was detected ten times or more. The chain employs TRBV12-3 or TRBV12-4 and TRBJ1-1, with D perhaps matching TRBD1 (5 bases). This CDR3 has 15 residues. Trimming removed 5 bases at V and 0 bases at J, with 13 bases between. CDR3 DNA: TGTGCCAGCAGTCCTAGGGGCCCCATGAACACTGAAGCTTTCTTT. As protein: CASSPRGPMNTEAFF.

This clonotype was seen ten or more times. The chain carries TRBV5-1 and TRBJ2-2; D is possibly TRBD2 (6 bases). The V end was cut by 4 bases, the J end by 1 base, with 11 bases between. Germline CDR1 reads SGHRS; CDR2 reads YFSETQ. The CDR3 covers 15 residues. CDR3 DNA sequence: TGCGCCAGCAGCCCGGGACTCCTGAACACCGGGGAGCTGTTTTTT. Amino acid sequence: CASSPGLLNTGELFF. Full variable domain (rest looked up from reference TRBV5-1 and TRBJ2-2): KAGVTQTPRYLIKTRGQQVTLSCSPISGHRSVSWYQQTPGQGLQFLFEYFSETQRNKGNFPGRFSGRQFSNSRSEMNVSTLELGDSALYLCASSPGLLNTGELFFGEGSRLTVL.

A word on this clonotype: The limits of the CDR3 on the DNA are not certain, so only TCRdb's listed CDR3 is given. The V gene is TRBV21-1, the J gene TRBJ2-7; the table calls TRBD1, which could not be checked here. TRBV21-1 is assigned pseudogene status. The CDR3 spans 13 amino acids, including both terminal residues. The CDR3 here is CANHFGQGAEQYF.

This clonotype was counted between two and nine times. The chain recombines TRBV2 with TRBJ1-1; unclear D gene. Trimming took off 6 bases at V and 0 bases at J, with 14 bases between the two ends. The length of the CDR3 is 15 residues. CDR1 and CDR2 from the germline V gene are SNHLY and FYNNEI. The CDR3 region is CASRQQPAMNTEAFF. Here the CDR3 DNA reads TGTGCCAGCAGACAACAACCAGCCATGAACACTGAAGCTTTCTTT. The full variable domain, with the rest looked up from reference TRBV2 and TRBJ1-1, is EPEVTQTPSHQVTQMGQEVILRCVPISNHLYFYWYRQILGQKVEFLVSFYNNEISEKSEIFDDQFSVERPDGSNFTLKIRSTKLEDSAMYFCASRQQPAMNTEAFFGQGTRLTVV.

This clonotype was observed a handful of times. The DNA for the CDR3 is TGTGCCAGCAGAAGGGGCGGACTAGCGGGAGTTGAGGTCAAAAACATTCAGTACTTC. Amino acids: CASRRGGLAGVEVKNIQYF. The rearrangement uses TRBV12-3 or TRBV12-4 and TRBJ2-4; TRBD2 agrees at 13 bases. CDR3 length equals 19 residues. Trimming took 6 bases from V and 3 from J; bases not matched to a gene: 14.

In this sample, this clonotype turned up a few times. The chain uses TRBV6-1 and TRBJ1-2; weak D call: TRBD1 (6 bases). V was pared by 5 bases and J by 1 base, with 14 bases between. CDR1 and CDR2 (germline): MNHNS, SASEGT. The CDR3 covers 15 residues. CDR3 amino acids: CASSRGQYLNYGYTF. CDR3 bases: TGTGCCAGCAGTCGCGGACAGTACCTTAACTATGGCTACACCTTC.

This clonotype has ten or more counts. The gene calls are TRBV12-3 or TRBV12-4 and TRBJ2-3; 14 bases line up with TRBD2. The V segment lost 6 bases and the J segment 6 bases; nucleotides outside the gene matches: 8. The CDR3 contains 16 residues. The CDR3 DNA sequence: TGTGCCAGCAGGCCTCCGGGACTAGCGGGAGTGGATACGCAGTATTTT. Protein product: CASRPPGLAGVDTQYF.

This clonotype turned up a few times. This chain connects TRBV24-1 to TRBJ2-1, with TRBD2 matching over 10 bases. Germline assignment: CDR1 KGHDR and CDR2 SFDVKD. The V segment lost 3 bases and the J segment 6 bases; nucleotides outside the gene matches: 7. CDR3 size: 16 residues. The CDR3 nucleotides read TGTGCCACCAGTGATGCCGCTAGCGGGAGCGGCAATGAGCAGTTCTTC. Its protein is CATSDAASGSGNEQFF.

J is TRBJ1-2 and V is TRBV6-6; TRBD1 might be the D (6 bases). This CDR3 has 13 amino acids. The germline gives CDR1 MNHNY, CDR2 SVGAGI (reference sequence). Trimming removed 5 bases at V and 2 bases at J, with 9 bases between. The CDR3 is CASSIQGNYGYTF. CDR3 nucleotides: TGTGCCAGCAGTATACAGGGAAACTATGGCTACACCTTC.

This clonotype was seen many times. J is TRBJ2-1 and V is TRBV28; 10 positions agree with TRBD2. V was pared by 6 bases and J by 3 bases, with 14 bases of the junction left unmatched. Looked up from germline, CDR1 is MDHEN and CDR2 is SYDVKM. CDR3 length: 18 residues. The CDR3 spells CASSLGLASGSSYNEQFF. CDR3 coding DNA: TGTGCCAGCAGCCTCGGGTTGGCTAGCGGGAGTAGCTACAATGAGCAGTTCTTC.

The sample holds many counts of this clonotype. The chain carries TRBV7-6 and TRBJ2-2; 14 nucleotides align to TRBD2. The V gene's germline CDR1 is SGHVS and CDR2 FNYEAQ. The CDR3 runs 16 residues. The ends lost 3 bases at V and 7 bases at J; junction bases unmatched: 4. CDR3 bases: TGTGCCAGCAGCTTGACTGGACTAGCGGGAGGCGGGGAGCTGTTTTTT. Protein: CASSLTGLAGGGELFF.

The rearrangement joins TRBV9 to TRBJ2-3; 9 bases are a match to TRBD2. Germline CDR1 and CDR2: SGDLS and YYNGEE. The CDR3 sequence is 17 residues long. V gave up 4 bases and J gave up 3 bases; unmatched junction bases: 12. CDR3 in amino acids: CASSPPTSGAKTDTQYF. CDR3 DNA sequence: TGTGCCAGCAGCCCCCCGACTAGCGGAGCCAAAACAGATACGCAGTATTTT.

The gene calls are TRBV20-1 and TRBJ2-7; 9 bases match TRBD1. J was trimmed by 0 bases and V by 6 bases; bases with no gene match: 6. Looked up from germline, CDR1 is DFQATT and CDR2 is SNEGSKA (reference sequence). The CDR3 spans 14 residues. The CDR3 loop reads CSATGTGSSYEQYV. The CDR3 DNA is TGCAGTGCCACCGGGACAGGGAGCTCCTACGAGCAGTACGTC.

This clonotype appeared a few times. The chain employs TRBV7-2 and TRBJ2-7; no clear D. The CDR3 contains 12 residues. With 5 bases removed from V and 3 bases from J, the gap between germline ends came to 8 bases. Germline V lookup: CDR1 SGHTA, CDR2 FQGNSA. The CDR3, as DNA: TGTGCCAGCAGCCCTCCCCACTACGAGCAGTACTTC. It codes for CASSPPHYEQYF.

This clonotype was observed at least ten times. The chain uses TRBV15 and TRBJ2-1; 12 bases map to TRBD2. The V and J ends lost 0 bases and 9 bases, in that order; junction bases with no gene match: 9. The CDR3 spans 17 residues. CDR1 LNHNV and CDR2 YYDKDF come from the germline V gene (reference sequence). CDR3 sequence: CATSRDVRLAGEVEQFF. CDR3 nucleotide sequence: TGTGCCACCAGCAGAGATGTGAGACTAGCGGGAGAGGTTGAGCAGTTCTTC.